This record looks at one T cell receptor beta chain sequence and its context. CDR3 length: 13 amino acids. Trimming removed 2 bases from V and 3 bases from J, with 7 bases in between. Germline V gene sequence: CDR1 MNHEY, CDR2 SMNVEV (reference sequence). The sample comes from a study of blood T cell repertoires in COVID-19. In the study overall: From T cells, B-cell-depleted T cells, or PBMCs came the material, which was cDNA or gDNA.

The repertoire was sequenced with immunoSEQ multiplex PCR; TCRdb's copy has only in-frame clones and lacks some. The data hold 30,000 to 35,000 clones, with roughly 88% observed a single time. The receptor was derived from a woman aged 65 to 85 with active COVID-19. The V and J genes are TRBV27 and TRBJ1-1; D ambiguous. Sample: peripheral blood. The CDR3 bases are TGTGCCAGCAGTTTAACGGGATACACTGAAGCTTTCTTT. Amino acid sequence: CASSLTGYTEAFF.